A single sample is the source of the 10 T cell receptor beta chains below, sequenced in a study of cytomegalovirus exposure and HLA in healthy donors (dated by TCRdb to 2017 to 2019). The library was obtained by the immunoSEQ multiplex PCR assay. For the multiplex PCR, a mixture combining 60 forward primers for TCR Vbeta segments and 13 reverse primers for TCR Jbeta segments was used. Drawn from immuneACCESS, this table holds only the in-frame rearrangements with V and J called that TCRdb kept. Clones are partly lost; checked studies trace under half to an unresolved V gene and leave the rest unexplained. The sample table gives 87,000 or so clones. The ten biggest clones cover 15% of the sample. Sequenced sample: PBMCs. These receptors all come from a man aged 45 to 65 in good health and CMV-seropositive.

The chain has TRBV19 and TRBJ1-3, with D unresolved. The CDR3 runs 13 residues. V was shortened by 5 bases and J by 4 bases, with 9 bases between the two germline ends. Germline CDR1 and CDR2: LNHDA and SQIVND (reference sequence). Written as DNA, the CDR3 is TGTGCCAGTAGTCAGTCTTACGGAAACACCATATATTTT. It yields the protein CASSQSYGNTIYF.

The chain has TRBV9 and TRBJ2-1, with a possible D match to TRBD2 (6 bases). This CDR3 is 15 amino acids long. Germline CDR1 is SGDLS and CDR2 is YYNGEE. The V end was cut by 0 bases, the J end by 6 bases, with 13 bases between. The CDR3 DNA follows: TGTGCCAGCAGCGTAGACGGGAGTTTGATCAATGAGCAGTTCTTC. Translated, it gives CASSVDGSLINEQFF.

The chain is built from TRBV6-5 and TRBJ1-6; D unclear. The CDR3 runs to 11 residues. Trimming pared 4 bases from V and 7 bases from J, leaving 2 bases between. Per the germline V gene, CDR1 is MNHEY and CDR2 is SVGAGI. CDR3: CASSSNSPLHF. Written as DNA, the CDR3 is TGTGCCAGCAGTTCAAATTCACCCCTCCACTTT.

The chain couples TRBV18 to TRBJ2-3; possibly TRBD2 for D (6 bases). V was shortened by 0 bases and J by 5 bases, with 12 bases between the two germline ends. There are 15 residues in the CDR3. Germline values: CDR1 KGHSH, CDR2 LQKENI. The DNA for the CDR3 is TGTGCCAGCTCACCACCGAGGGGCGGGGAAGATACGCAGTATTTT. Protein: CASSPPRGGEDTQYF.

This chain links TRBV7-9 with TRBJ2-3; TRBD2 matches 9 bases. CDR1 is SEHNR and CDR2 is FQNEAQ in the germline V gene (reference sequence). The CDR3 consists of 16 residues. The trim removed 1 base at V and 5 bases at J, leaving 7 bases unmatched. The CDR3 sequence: CASSLGRAGGKDTQYF. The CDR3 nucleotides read TGTGCCAGCAGCTTAGGGAGAGCGGGAGGCAAAGATACGCAGTATTTT.

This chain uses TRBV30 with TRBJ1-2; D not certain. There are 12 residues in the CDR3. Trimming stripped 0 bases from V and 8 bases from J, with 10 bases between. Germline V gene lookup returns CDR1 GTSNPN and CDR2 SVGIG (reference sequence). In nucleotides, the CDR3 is TGTGCCTGGAGTGTACATCTAGGAGGCTACACCTTC. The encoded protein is CAWSVHLGGYTF.

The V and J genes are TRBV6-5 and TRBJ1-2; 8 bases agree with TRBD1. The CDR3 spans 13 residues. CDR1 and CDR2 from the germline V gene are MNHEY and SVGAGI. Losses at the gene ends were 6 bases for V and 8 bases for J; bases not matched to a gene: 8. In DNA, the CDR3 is TGTGCCAGCAGACCTCAGGGGGCGCAAGGCTACACCTTC. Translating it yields CASRPQGAQGYTF.

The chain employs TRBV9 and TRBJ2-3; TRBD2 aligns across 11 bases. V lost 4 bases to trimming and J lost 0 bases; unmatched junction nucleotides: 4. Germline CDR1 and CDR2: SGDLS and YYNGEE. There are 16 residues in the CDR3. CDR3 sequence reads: CASSPRLAGSTDTQYF. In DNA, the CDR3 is TGTGCCAGCAGCCCGCGACTAGCGGGGAGCACAGATACGCAGTATTTT.

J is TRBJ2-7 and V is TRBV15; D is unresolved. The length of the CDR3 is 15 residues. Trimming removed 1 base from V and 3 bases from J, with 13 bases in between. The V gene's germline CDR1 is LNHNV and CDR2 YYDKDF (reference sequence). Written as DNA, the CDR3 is TGTGCCACCAGCAGAGGAGGTTCTAGTAGCTACGAGCAGTACTTC. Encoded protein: CATSRGGSSSYEQYF.

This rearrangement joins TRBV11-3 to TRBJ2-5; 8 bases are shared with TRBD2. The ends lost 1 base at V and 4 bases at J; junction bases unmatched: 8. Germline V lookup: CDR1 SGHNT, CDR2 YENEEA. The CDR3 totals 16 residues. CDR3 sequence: CASSLGLAGLRETQYF. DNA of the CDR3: TGTGCCAGCAGCTTAGGCTTAGCGGGATTGAGAGAGACCCAGTACTTC.